Sequencing of this T cell receptor (beta chain) was carried out in a study of regulatory T cells in long-lasting Graves disease. This clonotype was seen ten or more times. The TCR beta library used iRepertoire HTBI primers with Arm-PCR amplification of CDR3. Using its own MiXCR run on the multiplex PCR reads, TCRdb lists one record per CDR3 protein. Seen here are fewer than 500,000 distinct CDR3 sequences, about 17% observed once, and the top ten hold 12%. Germline-derived CDR1 and CDR2 are SGHAT and FQNNGV. The CDR3 totals 15 residues. Trimming left V 2 bases short and J 4 bases short, with 14 bases between. The time point: newly diagnosed GD, antithyroid drugs for less than 3 months. Following extraction of RNA from PBMCs, that RNA was used to make the TCR library. The same data also contributed to another study, on T cells in Graves' hyperthyroidism and ophthalmopathy.

The sequence was obtained from a man aged 40-49 years with Graves disease. V and J are TRBV11-2 and TRBJ1-1; no clear D gene. The sequences come from peripheral blood mononuclear cells (PBMCs), collected at new diagnosis, from a patient treated with antithyroid drugs. The DNA of the CDR3 is TGTGCCAGCAGCTTAAGACTGGGCGGTCTCACTGAAGCTTTCTTT. Protein product: CASSLRLGGLTEAFF.